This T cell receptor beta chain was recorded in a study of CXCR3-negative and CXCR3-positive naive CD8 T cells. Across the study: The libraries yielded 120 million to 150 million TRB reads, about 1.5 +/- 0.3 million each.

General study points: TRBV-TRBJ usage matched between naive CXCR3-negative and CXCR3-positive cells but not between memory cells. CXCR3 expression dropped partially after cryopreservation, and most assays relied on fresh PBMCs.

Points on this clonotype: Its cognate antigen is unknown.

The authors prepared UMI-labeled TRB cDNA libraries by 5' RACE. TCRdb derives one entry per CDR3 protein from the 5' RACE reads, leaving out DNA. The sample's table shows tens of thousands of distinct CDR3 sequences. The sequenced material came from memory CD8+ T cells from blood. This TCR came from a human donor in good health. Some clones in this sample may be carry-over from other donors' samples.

CDR3 residues: CATRTGNSYEQYF. The V gene is TRBV12-3 or TRBV12-4, the J gene TRBJ2-7; the D call of TRBD1 rests on TCRdb alone, since no DNA is present to check it. The CDR3 is made up of 13 amino acids.